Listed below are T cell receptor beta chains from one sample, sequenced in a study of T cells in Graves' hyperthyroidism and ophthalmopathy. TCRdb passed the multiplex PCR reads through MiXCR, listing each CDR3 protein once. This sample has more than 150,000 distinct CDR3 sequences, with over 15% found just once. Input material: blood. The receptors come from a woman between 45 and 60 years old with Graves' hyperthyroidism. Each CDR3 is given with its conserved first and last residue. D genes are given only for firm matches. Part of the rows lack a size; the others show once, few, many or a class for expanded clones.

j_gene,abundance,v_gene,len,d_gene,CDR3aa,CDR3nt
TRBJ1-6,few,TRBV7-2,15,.,CASSLVSRENSPLHF,TGTGCCAGCAGCTTAGTATCCAGGGAGAATTCACCCCTCCACTTT
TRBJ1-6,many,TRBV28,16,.,CASSPAGLSYNSPLHF,TGTGCCAGCAGCCCGGCTGGTCTCTCCTATAATTCACCCCTCCACTTT
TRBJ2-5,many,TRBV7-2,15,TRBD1,CASSSTGTGGETQYF,TGTGCCAGCAGCTCGACAGGGACAGGGGGAGAGACCCAGTACTTC
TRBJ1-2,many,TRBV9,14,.,CASSTQDTSYGYTF,TGTGCCAGCAGCACTCAGGACACCTCCTATGGCTACACCTTC
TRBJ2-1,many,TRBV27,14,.,CASSYHSGYNEQFF,TGTGCCAGCAGTTACCACAGCGGGTACAATGAGCAGTTCTTC
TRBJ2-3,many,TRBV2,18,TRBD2,CASSSIRGLAGAKDTQYF,TGTGCCAGCAGTTCGATACGGGGACTAGCGGGGGCTAAAGATACGCAGTATTTT
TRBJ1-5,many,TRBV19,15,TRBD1,CASKFMAGGNQPQHF,TGTGCCAGTAAGTTCATGGCAGGGGGGAATCAGCCCCAGCATTTT
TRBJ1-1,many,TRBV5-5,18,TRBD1,CASSSLPGQGKANTEAFF,TGTGCCAGCAGCTCCTTACCGGGACAGGGAAAAGCTAACACTGAAGCTTTCTTT
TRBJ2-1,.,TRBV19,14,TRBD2,CASSIRLAGGPMVF,TGTGCCAGTAGTATCAGACTAGCGGGGGGGCCAATGGTCTTC
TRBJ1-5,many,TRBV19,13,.,CASTKGSNQPQHF,TGTGCCAGTACCAAGGGCAGCAATCAGCCCCAGCATTTT
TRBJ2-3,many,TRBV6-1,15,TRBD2,CASSYRKRDTDTQYF,TGTGCCAGCAGTTACCGCAAGCGGGACACAGATACGCAGTATTTT
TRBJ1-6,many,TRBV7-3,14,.,CASSISGGKSPLHF,TGTGCCAGCAGCATATCCGGGGGAAAGTCGCCCCTCCACTTT
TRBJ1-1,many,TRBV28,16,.,CASSPPLGSMNTEAFF,TGTGCCAGCAGTCCGCCGCTGGGGAGCATGAACACTGAAGCTTTCTTT
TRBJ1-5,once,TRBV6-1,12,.,CVTRPSNQPQHF,TGTGTCACCCGCCCGAGTAATCAGCCCCAGCATTTT
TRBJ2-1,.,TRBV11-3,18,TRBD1,CASSAGQGASGSYNEQFF,TGTGCCAGCAGCGCGGGACAGGGGGCGTCAGGCTCCTACAATGAGCAGTTCTTC
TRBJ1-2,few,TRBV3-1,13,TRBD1,CASSPRTGVGYTF,TGTGCCAGCAGCCCCCGAACAGGGGTTGGCTACACCTTC
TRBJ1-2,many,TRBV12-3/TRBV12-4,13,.,CASSLTRVGGYTF,TGTGCCAGCAGTTTAACACGGGTGGGAGGCTACACCTTC
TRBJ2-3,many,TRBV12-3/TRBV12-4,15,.,CASKDGRNRVVTQYF,TGTGCCAGCAAGGATGGCAGGAATCGTGTGGTTACGCAGTATTTT
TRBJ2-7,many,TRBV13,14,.,CASSSRTVPYEQYF,TGTGCCAGCAGCTCCCGGACGGTACCCTACGAGCAGTACTTC
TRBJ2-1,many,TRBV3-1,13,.,CASSLYVGNEQFF,TGTGCCAGCAGCCTTTATGTGGGAAATGAGCAGTTCTTC
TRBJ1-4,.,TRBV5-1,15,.,CASSLDGRVNEKLFF,TGCGCCAGCAGCTTGGACGGCCGTGTTAATGAAAAACTGTTTTTT
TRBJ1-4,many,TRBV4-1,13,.,CASSPGTAEKLFF,TGCGCCAGCAGCCCGGGGACTGCTGAAAAACTGTTTTTT
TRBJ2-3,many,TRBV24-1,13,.,CATSSLSTDTQYF,TGTGCCACCAGTAGTCTGAGCACAGATACGCAGTATTTT
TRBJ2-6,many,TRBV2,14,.,CASRDSSGANVLTF,TGTGCCAGCAGGGACAGCTCTGGGGCCAACGTCCTGACTTTC
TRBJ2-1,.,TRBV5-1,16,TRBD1,CASSLITLTGGNEQFF,TGCGCCAGCAGCTTGATCACGCTTACAGGGGGCAATGAGCAGTTCTTC
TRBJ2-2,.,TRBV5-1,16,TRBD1,CATRDRENLNTGELFF,TGCGCCACCCGGGACAGGGAAAACTTGAACACCGGGGAGCTGTTTTTT
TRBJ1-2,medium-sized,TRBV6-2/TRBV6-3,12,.,CASSGTSYGYTF,TGTGCCAGCAGCGGGACATCCTATGGCTACACCTTC
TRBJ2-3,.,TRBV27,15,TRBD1,CATSIPGQGTDTQYF,TGTGCCACCAGTATTCCGGGACAGGGTACAGATACGCAGTATTTT
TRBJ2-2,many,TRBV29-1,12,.,CSVQLRAGELFF,TGCAGCGTTCAACTGAGGGCCGGGGAGCTGTTTTTT
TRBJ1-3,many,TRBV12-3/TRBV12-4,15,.,CASSFGPTGGNTIYF,TGTGCCAGCAGTTTTGGGCCGACGGGGGGAAACACCATATATTTT
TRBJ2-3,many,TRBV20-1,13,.,CSARRRATDTQYF,TGCAGTGCTAGACGTAGGGCCACAGATACGCAGTATTTT
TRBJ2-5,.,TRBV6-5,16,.,CASSYSQGLPQETQYF,TGTGCCAGCAGTTACTCGCAGGGATTGCCCCAAGAGACCCAGTACTTC
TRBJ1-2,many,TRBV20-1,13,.,CSAIFGTSYGYTF,TGCAGTGCCATTTTTGGGACATCGTATGGCTACACCTTC
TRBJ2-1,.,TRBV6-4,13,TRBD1,CASSGTDWDEQFF,TGTGCCAGCTCAGGGACAGATTGGGATGAGCAGTTCTTC
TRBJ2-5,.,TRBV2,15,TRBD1,CASRESTGGDGTQYF,TGTGCCAGCAGAGAATCGACAGGGGGCGATGGGACCCAGTACTTC
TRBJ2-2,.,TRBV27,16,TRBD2,CASSLSRGENTGELFF,TGTGCCAGCAGTTTATCGCGGGGGGAGAACACCGGGGAGCTGTTTTTT
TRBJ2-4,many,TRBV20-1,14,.,CSAPGSLAKNIQYF,TGCAGTGCTCCGGGATCCTTGGCCAAAAACATTCAGTACTTC
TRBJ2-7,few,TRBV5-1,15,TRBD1,CASSLGRDRGYEQYF,TGCGCCAGCAGCTTGGGCCGGGACAGGGGTTACGAGCAGTACTTC
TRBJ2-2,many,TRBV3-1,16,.,CASSPIGTVNTGELFF,TGTGCCAGCAGCCCCATAGGGACGGTGAACACCGGGGAGCTGTTTTTT
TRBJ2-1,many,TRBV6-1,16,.,CASSYGLLSSYNEQFF,TGTGCCAGCAGTTATGGGTTACTTAGCTCCTACAATGAGCAGTTCTTC
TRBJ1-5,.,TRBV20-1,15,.,CSARDRDGLVQPQHF,TGCAGTGCTAGAGATCGGGACGGCCTAGTTCAGCCCCAGCATTTT
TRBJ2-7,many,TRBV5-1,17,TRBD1,CASSLGPWTGVSYEQYF,TGCGCCAGCAGCTTGGGCCCCTGGACAGGCGTCTCCTACGAGCAGTACTTC
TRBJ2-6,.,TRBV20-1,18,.,CSARDRIRGASGANVLTF,TGCAGTGCTAGAGATCGAATCCGGGGGGCCTCTGGGGCCAACGTCCTGACTTTC
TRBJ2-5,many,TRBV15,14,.,CATSRGQWGETQYF,TGTGCCACCAGCAGAGGACAATGGGGAGAGACCCAGTACTTC
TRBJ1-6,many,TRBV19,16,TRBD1,CASGDHRGRYNSPLHF,TGTGCCAGTGGGGACCACAGGGGTCGCTATAATTCACCCCTCCACTTT
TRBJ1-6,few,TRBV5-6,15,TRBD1,CASSRYGTGESPLHF,TGTGCCAGCAGCCGTTACGGGACAGGGGAGTCACCCCTCCACTTT
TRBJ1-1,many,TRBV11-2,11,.,CASSLGGSAFF,TGTGCCAGCAGCTTGGGGGGTTCGGCTTTCTTT
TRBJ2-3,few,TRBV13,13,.,CASSSLLSDTQYF,TGTGCCAGCAGCTCCTTACTGTCAGATACGCAGTATTTT
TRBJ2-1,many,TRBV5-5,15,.,CASSLEVQAYNEQFF,TGTGCCAGCAGCCTGGAGGTCCAAGCCTACAATGAGCAGTTCTTC
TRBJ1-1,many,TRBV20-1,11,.,CSVVSEVEAFF,TGCAGTGTCGTTTCTGAGGTCGAAGCTTTCTTT
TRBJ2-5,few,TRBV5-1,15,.,CASSLAKGSRETQYF,TGCGCCAGCAGCTTGGCCAAGGGTTCTAGGGAGACCCAGTACTTC
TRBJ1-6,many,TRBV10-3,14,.,CAIRGDLGNSPLHF,TGTGCCATCAGGGGGGACCTAGGAAATTCACCCCTCCACTTT
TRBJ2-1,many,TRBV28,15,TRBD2,CASSPGLAGSNEQFF,TGTGCCAGCAGCCCCGGACTAGCGGGGAGTAATGAGCAGTTCTTC
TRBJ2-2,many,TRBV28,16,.,CASSPFNRANTGELFF,TGTGCCAGCAGTCCTTTCAACAGAGCGAACACCGGGGAGCTGTTTTTT
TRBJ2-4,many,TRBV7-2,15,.,CASSPGDIAKNIQYF,TGTGCCAGCAGCCCAGGGGACATAGCCAAAAACATTCAGTACTTC
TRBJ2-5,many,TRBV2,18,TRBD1,CASSEHDRGERRQETQYF,TGTGCCAGCAGTGAGCACGACAGGGGAGAGCGTCGCCAAGAGACCCAGTACTTC
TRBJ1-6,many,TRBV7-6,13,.,CASSLQGGSPLHF,TGTGCCAGCAGCTTACAGGGAGGTTCACCCCTCCACTTT
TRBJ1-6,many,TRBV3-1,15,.,CASSVSGSYNSPLHF,TGTGCCAGCAGCGTCTCGGGCTCCTATAATTCACCCCTCCACTTT
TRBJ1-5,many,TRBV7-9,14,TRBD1,CASSRTGRNQPQHF,TGTGCCAGCAGCCGGACAGGGCGGAATCAGCCCCAGCATTTT